A selection of T cell receptor beta chains follows, all from one sample in a study of OX40 agonist ivuxolimab in advanced cancers. Clones were sequenced by immunoSEQ multiplex PCR, and TCRdb holds only the in-frame ones, with some missing. The sample has 55,000 to 85,000 clones; 80% are singletons. Sequencing used CD4+ or CD8+ T cells sorted from blood, obtained in a trial of the OX40 agonist ivuxolimab. The receptors shown here come from an adult with an advanced solid tumor such as melanoma, head and neck, liver or kidney cancer. The CDR3 runs from the conserved cysteine through the conserved F or W. The D gene is left open where the match is weak. A clone size is listed for some rows: how often the clone was seen (once, few, many), or a class if it is expanded.

>NA|TRBV4-3|TRBJ1-2|NA
CASSQGPHYGYTF
TGCGCCAGCAGCCAGGGACCCCACTATGGCTACACCTTC
>NA|TRBV30|TRBJ2-5|NA
CAWSAVRRGETQYF
TGTGCCTGGAGTGCCGTTCGGAGGGGGGAGACCCAGTACTTC
>NA|TRBV7-9|TRBJ1-1|TRBD1
CASSSKDRGIEAFF
TGTGCCAGCAGTTCTAAGGACAGGGGTATTGAAGCTTTCTTT
>NA|TRBV11-2|TRBJ1-1|NA
CASSLDSGANTEAFF
TGTGCCAGCAGCTTAGATTCAGGGGCGAACACTGAAGCTTTCTTT
>NA|TRBV5-1|TRBJ1-1|TRBD1
CASSLDREGEAFF
TGCGCCAGCAGCCTGGACAGGGAAGGGGAAGCTTTCTTT
>NA|TRBV6-5|TRBJ2-1|NA
CASRRDTGNEQFF
TGTGCCAGCAGACGGGACACTGGCAATGAGCAGTTCTTC
>NA|TRBV5-1|TRBJ2-5|NA
CASSEGRETQYF
TGCGCCAGCTCCGAGGGGAGGGAGACCCAGTACTTC
>once|TRBV29-1|TRBJ2-7|NA
CSVGSGVYEQYF
TGCAGCGTTGGGTCAGGGGTCTACGAGCAGTACTTC
>NA|TRBV5-6|TRBJ1-2|TRBD1
CASSYDRALIYGYTF
TGTGCCAGCAGCTACGACAGGGCCCTAATCTATGGCTACACCTTC
>NA|TRBV7-9|TRBJ2-7|TRBD1
CASSLNRGKQYF
TGTGCCAGCAGCTTGAACAGGGGAAAGCAGTACTTC
>NA|TRBV27|TRBJ2-7|NA
CASSLAVSYEQYF
TGTGCCAGCAGTTTAGCGGTCTCCTACGAGCAGTACTTC
>NA|TRBV7-6|TRBJ1-4|NA
CASSSFSPGAKSEKLFF
TGTGCCAGCAGCTCATTTTCCCCGGGAGCTAAGAGTGAAAAACTGTTTTTT
>NA|TRBV9|TRBJ2-5|TRBD1
CASSPRQGLQETQYF
TGTGCCAGCAGCCCCCGACAGGGGCTACAAGAGACCCAGTACTTC
>NA|TRBV9|TRBJ1-6|NA
CASSAGTGFGNSPLHF
TGTGCCAGCAGCGCAGGAACAGGGTTTGGTAATTCACCCCTCCACTTT
>NA|TRBV5-1|TRBJ1-6|NA
CASSGTSGQGSSPLHF
TGCGCCAGCAGCGGTACCTCGGGTCAAGGTAGTTCACCCCTCCACTTT
>NA|TRBV5-4|TRBJ1-1|NA
CASSSTKTFTGNTEAFF
TGTGCCAGCAGTTCCACTAAAACATTTACAGGGAATACTGAAGCTTTCTTT
>NA|TRBV2|TRBJ1-5|TRBD1
CASSELGGWSNQPQHF
TGTGCCAGCAGTGAGTTAGGGGGCTGGAGCAATCAGCCCCAGCATTTT
>once|TRBV5-4|TRBJ2-7|TRBD2
CASSPIAGGSYEQYF
TGTGCCAGCAGCCCCATAGCGGGGGGATCCTACGAGCAGTACTTC
>NA|TRBV19|TRBJ1-2|TRBD1
CASSIVGTGGYGYTF
TGTGCCAGTAGTATAGTTGGGACAGGGGGCTATGGCTACACCTTC
>NA|TRBV7-2|TRBJ1-1|NA
CASSLLPGMNTEAFF
TGTGCCAGCAGCTTATTACCCGGCATGAACACTGAAGCTTTCTTT
>NA|TRBV11-2|TRBJ2-5|TRBD1
CASSSQQGGQETQYF
TGTGCCAGCAGCTCACAACAGGGGGGACAAGAGACCCAGTACTTC
>NA|TRBV9|TRBJ2-3|NA
CASSVGGSDTQYF
TGTGCCAGCAGCGTCGGGGGTTCAGATACGCAGTATTTT
>NA|TRBV6-5|TRBJ2-6|NA
CASSYLQISGANVLTF
TGTGCCAGCAGTTACCTTCAAATCTCTGGGGCCAACGTCCTGACTTTC
>NA|TRBV5-4|TRBJ2-1|NA
CASSPTGGGGSNEQFF
TGTGCCAGCAGCCCCACAGGAGGGGGAGGGAGTAATGAGCAGTTCTTC
>NA|TRBV5-1|TRBJ1-2|TRBD1
CASSLGVRDREGYGYTF
TGCGCCAGCAGCTTGGGGGTGCGGGACAGGGAAGGCTATGGCTACACCTTC
>once|TRBV30|TRBJ2-1|NA
CAWREGYEQFF
TGTGCCTGGAGGGAAGGGTATGAGCAGTTCTTC
>few|TRBV6-1|TRBJ1-2|NA
CASSPRVGYTF
TGTGCCAGCAGTCCCAGGGTTGGCTACACCTTC
>NA|TRBV4-1|TRBJ1-4|NA
CASRPGPTATNEKLFF
TGCGCCAGCAGACCGGGGCCCACCGCAACTAATGAAAAACTGTTTTTT
>once|TRBV19|TRBJ1-1|TRBD1
CASSRQGKGFRNTEAFF
TGTGCCAGTAGTCGACAGGGGAAAGGGTTTCGGAACACTGAAGCTTTCTTT
>once|TRBV16|TRBJ1-5|NA
CASSQWTPTGLQGVQPQHF
TGTGCCAGCAGCCAATGGACCCCAACGGGCCTGCAAGGGGTTCAGCCCCAGCATTTT
>NA|TRBV5-1|TRBJ1-2|NA
CASSLDGTNYGYTF
TGCGCCAGCAGCTTGGACGGGACCAACTATGGCTACACCTTC
>NA|TRBV7-2|TRBJ2-3|NA
CASSSDSLSTDTQYF
TGTGCCAGCAGCTCGGACAGTTTGAGCACAGATACGCAGTATTTT
>few|TRBV5-4|TRBJ1-2|NA
CASSTGGRDYGYTF
TGTGCCAGCAGCACTGGGGGCAGGGACTATGGCTACACCTTC
>NA|TRBV6-5|TRBJ2-3|NA
CASSYRPDTQYF
TGTGCCAGCAGTTATAGGCCAGATACGCAGTATTTT
>many|TRBV7-6|TRBJ1-1|NA
CASSPLRVGPRRTEAFF
TGTGCCAGCAGTCCTCTAAGGGTGGGGCCAAGGAGGACTGAAGCTTTCTTT
>once|TRBV2|TRBJ2-1|TRBD2
CASRQGTSGEQFF
TGTGCCAGCAGACAAGGGACTAGCGGAGAGCAGTTCTTC
>once|TRBV30|TRBJ1-5|TRBD1
CAWSGQGLNQPQHF
TGTGCCTGGAGTGGACAGGGTCTCAATCAGCCCCAGCATTTT
>NA|TRBV2|TRBJ2-4|NA
CASSIGRVAKNIQYF
TGTGCCAGCAGTATAGGACGGGTAGCCAAAAACATTCAGTACTTC
>NA|TRBV10-3|TRBJ2-5|NA
CAISEGVQETQYF
TGTGCCATCAGTGAAGGGGTCCAAGAGACCCAGTACTTC
>once|TRBV6-1|TRBJ1-1|TRBD1
CASSQQGAVGTEAFF
TGTGCCAGCAGTCAACAGGGGGCAGTGGGTACTGAAGCTTTCTTT
>NA|TRBV7-9|TRBJ1-2|TRBD1
CASSQSGGGVYGYTF
TGTGCCAGCAGTCAATCAGGGGGAGGGGTCTATGGCTACACCTTC
>NA|TRBV19|TRBJ1-2|NA
CASSRGGMSYGYTF
TGTGCCAGTAGTAGGGGGGGGATGAGCTATGGCTACACCTTC
>NA|TRBV7-3|TRBJ2-1|NA
CASSLTRDIYNEQFF
TGTGCCAGCAGCTTAACGAGGGACATTTACAATGAGCAGTTCTTC
>NA|TRBV10-3|TRBJ1-1|NA
CAIRETATNTEAFF
TGTGCCATCAGGGAGACAGCTACGAACACTGAAGCTTTCTTT
>NA|TRBV19|TRBJ2-7|TRBD2
CASSIGSGGASSYEQYF
TGTGCCAGTAGTATAGGCAGCGGGGGTGCAAGCTCCTACGAGCAGTACTTC
>medium-sized|TRBV27|TRBJ2-7|NA
CASRTTPGADEQYF
TGTGCCAGCAGGACTACACCGGGAGCGGACGAGCAGTACTTC
>NA|TRBV5-6|TRBJ2-5|TRBD1
CASSVGTGVLQETQYF
TGTGCCAGCAGCGTAGGGACAGGAGTACTACAAGAGACCCAGTACTTC
>NA|TRBV18|TRBJ1-5|NA
CASSPGSQGSNQPQHF
TGTGCCAGCTCACCAGGGTCACAGGGTAGCAATCAGCCCCAGCATTTT
>NA|TRBV18|TRBJ1-1|NA
CASSPQGSFTEAFF
TGTGCCAGCTCACCACAGGGGAGCTTCACTGAAGCTTTCTTT
>NA|TRBV7-9|TRBJ2-5|TRBD2
CASSLDFFASGRETQYF
TGTGCCAGCAGCTTAGATTTCTTCGCTAGCGGAAGAGAGACCCAGTACTTC
>NA|TRBV5-8|TRBJ2-1|NA
CASSWGQSSYNEQFF
TGTGCCAGCAGTTGGGGGCAAAGCTCCTACAATGAGCAGTTCTTC
>once|TRBV7-8|TRBJ1-2|NA
CASSLRQSHGYTF
TGTGCCAGCAGCTTGAGACAGTCTCACGGCTACACCTTC
>few|TRBV11-2|TRBJ1-5|NA
CASSLDRNQPQHF
TGTGCCAGCAGCCTTGACAGGAATCAGCCCCAGCATTTT
>NA|TRBV9|TRBJ2-7|NA
CASSVGGRAGEQYF
TGTGCCAGCAGCGTAGGAGGCAGGGCGGGCGAGCAGTACTTC
>NA|TRBV5-1|TRBJ2-3|TRBD2
CASMDSGGTDTQYF
TGCGCCAGCATGGATAGCGGGGGTACAGATACGCAGTATTTT
>NA|TRBV5-4|TRBJ2-5|TRBD2
CASSPLGSGGASETQYF
TGTGCCAGCAGCCCATTGGGTAGCGGGGGGGCTTCAGAGACCCAGTACTTC
>once|TRBV19|TRBJ1-6|NA
CASRGQGESPLHF
TGTGCCAGTAGGGGGCAGGGTGAATCACCCCTCCACTTT
>NA|TRBV30|TRBJ1-2|NA
CACRPSPGIGYGYTF
TGTGCCTGCCGCCCGTCCCCAGGGATTGGCTATGGCTACACCTTC
>NA|TRBV11-1|TRBJ2-1|NA
CASSPSLKQFF
TGTGCCAGCAGCCCAAGTCTAAAGCAGTTCTTC